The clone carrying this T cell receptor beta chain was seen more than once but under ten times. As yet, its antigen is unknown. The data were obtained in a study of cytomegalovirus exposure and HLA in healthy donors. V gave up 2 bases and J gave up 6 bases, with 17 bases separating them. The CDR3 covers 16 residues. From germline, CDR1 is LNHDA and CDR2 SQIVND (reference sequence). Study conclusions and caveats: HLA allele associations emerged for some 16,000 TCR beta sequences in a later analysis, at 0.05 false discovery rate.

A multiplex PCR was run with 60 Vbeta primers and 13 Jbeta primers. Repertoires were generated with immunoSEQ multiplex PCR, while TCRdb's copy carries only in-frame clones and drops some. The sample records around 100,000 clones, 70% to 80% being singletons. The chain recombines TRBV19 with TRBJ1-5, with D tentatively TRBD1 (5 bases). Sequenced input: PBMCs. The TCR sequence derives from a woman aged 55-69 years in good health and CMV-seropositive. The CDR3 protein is CASSIQGQIRGQPQHF. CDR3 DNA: TGTGCCAGTAGTATACAAGGACAAATAAGGGGTCAGCCCCAGCATTTT. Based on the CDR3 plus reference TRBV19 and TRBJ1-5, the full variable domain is DGGITQSPKYLFRKEGQNVTLSCEQNLNHDAMYWYRQDPGQGLRLIYYSQIVNDFQKGDIAEGYSVSREKKESFPLTVTSAQKNPTAFYLCASSIQGQIRGQPQHFGDGTRLSIL.